This passage covers 9 T cell receptor beta chains from one sample sequenced in a study of blood T cell repertoires in COVID-19. Sequencing was performed with immunoSEQ multiplex PCR; in TCRdb, only in-frame clones are kept and a portion is missing. Of around 240,000 clones in the sample, about 87% were seen once. Sequencing used PBMCs or T cells enriched from blood (not recorded which). The receptors stem from a man between 50 and 59 years old who had been exposed to COVID-19.

The chain joins TRBV9 to TRBJ1-2; 7 nucleotides line up with TRBD1. V was clipped by 4 bases and J by 0 bases; unmatched bases: 3. The germline V gene has CDR1 SGDLS and CDR2 YYNGEE. This CDR3 spans 14 amino acids. CDR3 sequence (DNA): TGTGCCAGCAGCATTGGGACAGCTAACTATGGCTACACCTTC. Its translation: CASSIGTANYGYTF.

The chain carries TRBV14 and TRBJ1-4; 8 nucleotides align to TRBD1. The V gene's germline CDR1 is SGHDN and CDR2 FVKESK. V lost 4 bases and J lost 5; bases outside the gene matches: 6. The CDR3 has 15 amino acids. CDR3: CASSPDRDWNEKLFF. The CDR3, as DNA: TGTGCCAGCAGCCCGGACAGGGACTGGAATGAAAAACTGTTTTTT.

The chain uses TRBV7-3 and TRBJ2-3; TRBD1 might be the D (6 bases). The V and J ends lost 5 bases and 2 bases respectively, with 14 bases between them. The length of the CDR3 is 15 residues. Germline V gives CDR1 SGHTA, CDR2 FQGTGA. The CDR3 DNA is TGTGCCAGCAGCCCTCAGGGGTGGAACACAGATACGCAGTATTTT. It is translated as CASSPQGWNTDTQYF.

This clone occurred once. The chain has TRBV6-5 and TRBJ1-2; possible D gene TRBD1, 5 bases. Germline V gives CDR1 MNHEY, CDR2 SVGAGI. Deletions cut 8 bases from V and 1 base from J, with 14 bases between. The CDR3 loop spans 14 amino acids. CDR3 sequence: CASRRGIGNYGYTF. CDR3 sequence (DNA): TGTGCCAGCCGGCGGGGCATCGGTAACTATGGCTACACCTTC.

The rearrangement uses TRBV19 and TRBJ2-1, with TRBD1 as a possible D gene (5 bases). The CDR3 extends over 17 amino acids. Deletions cut 3 bases from V and 2 bases from J, with 17 bases between. CDR1 is LNHDA and CDR2 is SQIVND in the germline V gene (reference sequence). The CDR3 coding sequence is TGTGCCAGTAGTATTGCATGGGGCGAGTTCACCTACAATGAGCAGTTCTTC. Its protein is CASSIAWGEFTYNEQFF.

The chain uses TRBV19 and TRBJ1-6; D unresolved. V shed 4 bases and J shed 9 bases, with 13 bases lying between them. The CDR3 consists of 14 residues. Germline CDR1 and CDR2: LNHDA and SQIVND (reference sequence). CDR3 sequence (DNA): TGTGCCAGTAGTAATGCAGGCACTCTTTCACCCCTCCACTTT. This codes for CASSNAGTLSPLHF.

A few counts support this clone. Within the sample, other DNA sequences also encode this same CDR3. The chain employs TRBV28 and TRBJ1-2, with D hard to call. The germline V gene encodes CDR1 MDHEN and CDR2 SYDVKM. The V gene lost 2 bases and the J gene lost 1 base, with 2 bases spanning the gap. The CDR3 spans 12 residues. CDR3 protein: CASSLLNYGYTF. DNA for the CDR3: TGTGCCAGCAGTTTACTTAACTATGGCTACACCTTC.

This sequence joins TRBV4-1 and TRBJ1-3; weak D call: TRBD1 (6 bases). Deletions cut 5 bases from V and 1 base from J, with 12 bases between. The CDR3 extends over 15 amino acids. Germline V gene lookup returns CDR1 MGHRA and CDR2 YSYEKL. The CDR3 sequence is CASSAQGVSGNTIYF. The CDR3 DNA sequence: TGCGCCAGCAGCGCACAGGGCGTTTCTGGAAACACCATATATTTT.

The chain uses TRBV5-1 and TRBJ1-3; D is ambiguous. This CDR3 has 15 amino acids. Germline values: CDR1 SGHRS, CDR2 YFSETQ. Deletions cut 4 bases from V and 0 bases from J, with 11 bases between. The CDR3 coding sequence is TGCGCCAGCAGCCCTGGGAGAACCTCTGGAAACACCATATATTTT. Amino acid sequence: CASSPGRTSGNTIYF.